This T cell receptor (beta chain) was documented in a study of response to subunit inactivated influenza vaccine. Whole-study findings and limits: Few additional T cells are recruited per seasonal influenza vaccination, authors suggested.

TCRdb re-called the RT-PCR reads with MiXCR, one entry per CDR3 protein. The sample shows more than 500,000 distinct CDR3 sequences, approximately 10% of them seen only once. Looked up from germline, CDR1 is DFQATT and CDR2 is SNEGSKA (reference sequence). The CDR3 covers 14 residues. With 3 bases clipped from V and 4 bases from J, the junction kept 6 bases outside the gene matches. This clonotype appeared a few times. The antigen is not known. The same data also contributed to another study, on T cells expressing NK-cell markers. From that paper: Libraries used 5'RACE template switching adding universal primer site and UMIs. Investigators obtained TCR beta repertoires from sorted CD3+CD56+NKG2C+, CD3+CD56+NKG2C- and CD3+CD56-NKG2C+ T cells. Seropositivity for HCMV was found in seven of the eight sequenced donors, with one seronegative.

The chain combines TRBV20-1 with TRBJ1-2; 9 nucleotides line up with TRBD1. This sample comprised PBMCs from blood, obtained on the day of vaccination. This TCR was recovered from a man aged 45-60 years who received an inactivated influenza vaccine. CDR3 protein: CSARRQGDRYGYTF. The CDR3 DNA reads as TGCAGTGCTAGGAGACAGGGGGATCGCTATGGCTACACCTTC.